The following is a T cell receptor (beta chain) sequence with its context. This sample is drawn from a study of blood T cell repertoires in COVID-19. V lost 5 bases, J lost 5 bases, and 16 bases lay in between. CDR3 length: 16 residues. CDR1 SGHTA and CDR2 FQGNSA come from the germline V gene. The data were produced by immunoSEQ multiplex PCR, yet TCRdb's version contains in-frame clones alone and is incomplete. Of approximately 130,000 clones listed, 70% to 80% are singletons. The V call is TRBV7-2, the J call TRBJ1-6; D might be TRBD1 (6 bases). Sequenced input: peripheral blood. The origin of this receptor is a human donor in a cohort sampled during active COVID-19. This CDR3 is CASSPDSGTNNSPLHF. The CDR3 DNA reads as TGTGCCAGCAGCCCAGACAGCGGGACAAATAATTCACCCCTCCACTTT.